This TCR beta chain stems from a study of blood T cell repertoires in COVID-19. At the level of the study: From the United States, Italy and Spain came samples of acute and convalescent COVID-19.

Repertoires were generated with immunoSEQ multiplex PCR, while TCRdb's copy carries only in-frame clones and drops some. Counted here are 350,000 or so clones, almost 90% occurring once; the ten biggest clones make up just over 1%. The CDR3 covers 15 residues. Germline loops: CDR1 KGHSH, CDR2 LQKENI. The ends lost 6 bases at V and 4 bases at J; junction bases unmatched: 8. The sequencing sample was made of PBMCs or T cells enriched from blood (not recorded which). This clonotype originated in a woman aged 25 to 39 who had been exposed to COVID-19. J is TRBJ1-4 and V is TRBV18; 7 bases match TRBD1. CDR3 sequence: CASSLVDRDNEKLFF. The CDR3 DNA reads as TGTGCCAGCTCCCTTGTCGACAGGGATAATGAAAAACTGTTTTTT.